The rows below give T cell receptor beta chains drawn from one sample of a study of identical twins. MiXCR was run by TCRdb on the 5' RACE reads, yielding one entry per CDR3 protein. The sample holds about 570,000 distinct CDR3 sequences, roughly 9.5% seen once. Another study also made use of these data, one on yellow fever vaccine responses in identical twins.

The specimen was PBMCs. Receptors originate from a young woman in good health. Each CDR3 is given with its conserved first and last residue. Each record gives: clone size, J gene, V gene, D gene, CDR3 DNA, CDR3 protein. A D gene is named only where the DNA matches it firmly. Clone size is not always given. Where it is, it says once, few, many or a class for expanded clones.

many	TRBJ2-5	TRBV11-2	TRBD2	TGTGCCAGCAGCTCCACAACCGGGACTACTGAGACCCAGTACTTC	CASSSTTGTTETQYF
few	TRBJ1-5	TRBV6-1	.	TGTGCCAGCAGTGCGGGACCGGGACGATCTTTGGGGAAGGTGACCAATAGCAATCAGCCCCAGCATTTT	CASSAGPGRSLGKVTNSNQPQHF
few	TRBJ2-3	TRBV6-1	TRBD1	TGTGCCAGCAGTACCCCGGGACAGAACACAGATACGCAGTATTTT	CASSTPGQNTDTQYF
few	TRBJ1-4	TRBV4-1	TRBD1	TGCGCCAGCACAAGGCTGCAGGGGGCTGGTGAAAAACTGTTTTTT	CASTRLQGAGEKLFF
.	TRBJ2-5	TRBV5-1	.	TGCGCCAGCAGCCGCAGGTCGCTAGTCCTGGGGGAGACCCAGTACTTC	CASSRRSLVLGETQYF
.	TRBJ2-7	TRBV19	TRBD2	TGTGCCAGTACCGAGACTGGGAGGGCCTACGAGCAGTACTTC	CASTETGRAYEQYF
few	TRBJ2-3	TRBV7-8	.	TGTGCCAGCAGGTCCAATGGGGGGCATCCGTATTTT	CASRSNGGHPYF
.	TRBJ2-4	TRBV24-1	.	TGTGCCACCAGTGATTTGCCGGCAGGCAGGTTAAACATTCAGTACTTC	CATSDLPAGRLNIQYF
few	TRBJ2-2	TRBV11-2	.	TGTGCCAGCAGCTTTTCCCCGCAGGGAGGTTTCTCCGGGGAGCTGTTTTTT	CASSFSPQGGFSGELFF
.	TRBJ2-5	TRBV7-6	.	TGTGCCAGCAGCCCGGGGGTCGGGCAGGGGAGGCGAGAGACCCAGTACTTC	CASSPGVGQGRRETQYF
many	TRBJ2-7	TRBV20-1	.	TGCAGTGCTAACTCGGATGGAAGCACCTACGAGCAGTACTTC	CSANSDGSTYEQYF
.	TRBJ2-7	TRBV7-6	.	TGTGCCAGCAGCTTAGCGATTCCGGATACCTACGAGCAGTACTTC	CASSLAIPDTYEQYF
few	TRBJ1-1	TRBV15	.	TGTGCCACCAGCAGGGTTTTTTCGAACACTGAAGCTTTCTTT	CATSRVFSNTEAFF
many	TRBJ2-7	TRBV6-2/TRBV6-3	.	TGTGCCAGCAGTTACATGACGGCCCCCTACGAGCAGTACTTC	CASSYMTAPYEQYF
few	TRBJ1-2	TRBV12-3/TRBV12-4	.	TGTGCCAGCAGTCTTCTGGGGTGGGACTATGGCTACACCTTC	CASSLLGWDYGYTF
many	TRBJ2-1	TRBV9	TRBD2	TGTGCCAGCAGCGTCCTTGGTTCAGCGGGGGGTACCAATGAGCAGTTCTTC	CASSVLGSAGGTNEQFF
many	TRBJ2-3	TRBV20-1	.	TGCAGTGCCAGAGGCGTCCCCACAGATACGCAGTATTTT	CSARGVPTDTQYF
many	TRBJ1-1	TRBV20-1	.	TGCAGTGCTTCGAGAGGGGGCACTGAAGCTTTCTTT	CSASRGGTEAFF
many	TRBJ2-1	TRBV5-1	TRBD1	TGCGCCAGCAGCTTCGATGGGACAGGATACAATGAGCAGTTCTTC	CASSFDGTGYNEQFF
few	TRBJ2-6	TRBV11-2	.	TGTGCCAGCAGCTTAGAAACAGTTCGCTCTGGGGCCAACGTCCTGACTTTC	CASSLETVRSGANVLTF
many	TRBJ2-3	TRBV29-1	TRBD1	TGCAGCCTACACAAGCCAGGGGGTACAGATACGCAGTATTTT	CSLHKPGGTDTQYF
.	TRBJ2-5	TRBV2	.	TGTGCCAGCAGTGAAAGAGGGGTGAAGACCCAGTACTTC	CASSERGVKTQYF
many	TRBJ2-1	TRBV5-1	TRBD2	TGCGCCAGCAGCCTTAGCGGGAGGTGGAATGAGCAGTTCTTC	CASSLSGRWNEQFF
few	TRBJ2-5	TRBV7-7	TRBD1	TGTGCTAGCAGCCAAGGGACAGGGGGCGCGGAGACCCAGTACTTC	CASSQGTGGAETQYF
.	TRBJ2-7	TRBV30	.	TGTGCCTGGAATCCGGGAACCTACGAGCAGTACTTC	CAWNPGTYEQYF
many	TRBJ2-2	TRBV11-2	.	TGTGCCAGCAGCTTTATAGCGAAAACCGGGGAGCTGTTTTTT	CASSFIAKTGELFF
few	TRBJ2-4	TRBV24-1	.	TGTGCCACCAGTGACCCGAGGACATCCAAAAACATTCAGTACTTC	CATSDPRTSKNIQYF
few	TRBJ2-1	TRBV2	TRBD2	TGTGCCAGCAAAGGGACTAGCGGGGCGTTCAATGAGCAGTTCTTC	CASKGTSGAFNEQFF
many	TRBJ1-1	TRBV3-1	.	TGTGCCAGCAGCCAAGGATCCGGGGCCCCCGGGGCTTTCTTT	CASSQGSGAPGAFF
.	TRBJ1-2	TRBV6-2/TRBV6-3	.	TGTGCCAGCAGTGGGAGTGGACGGGCACCGGGCTACACCTTC	CASSGSGRAPGYTF
few	TRBJ2-1	TRBV15	TRBD2	TGTGCCACCAGTCGGACTAGCGGGTACAATGAGCAGTTCTTC	CATSRTSGYNEQFF
many	TRBJ2-2	TRBV3-1	TRBD1	TGTGCCAGCAGCCAGAGGACAGGGAGGAACACCGGGGAGCTGTTTTTT	CASSQRTGRNTGELFF
many	TRBJ2-1	TRBV12-3/TRBV12-4	TRBD1	TGTGCCAGCAGTTTAGCGGAGACAGGGGTAGTCTATGAGCAGTTCTTC	CASSLAETGVVYEQFF
.	TRBJ2-1	TRBV7-8	.	TGTGCCAGCAGCTTAAAGTCCGGAGAGCAGTTCTTC	CASSLKSGEQFF
.	TRBJ2-5	TRBV6-2/TRBV6-3	TRBD2	TGTGCCAGCAGTTCGAATAGCGGGGGAGTGAGGGAGACCCAGTACTTC	CASSSNSGGVRETQYF
.	TRBJ2-1	TRBV3-1	TRBD1	TGTGCCAGCAGCCAAGTCGACAGGGGCAATGAGCAGTTCTTC	CASSQVDRGNEQFF
.	TRBJ2-2	TRBV7-6	TRBD1	TGTGCCAGCAGCCTACTCACAGGACAGGTGGCCACCGGGGAGCTGTTTTTT	CASSLLTGQVATGELFF
few	TRBJ2-7	TRBV29-1	.	TGCAGCGTTGAGGTCCGCTTAGGTCCGCCATCCTACGAGCAGTACTTC	CSVEVRLGPPSYEQYF
.	TRBJ2-7	TRBV4-1	TRBD2	TGCGCCAGCAGCCAAGATAGGATTGCGACGGATGTACTAGCGGGACCCTACGAGCAGTACTTC	CASSQDRIATDVLAGPYEQYF
.	TRBJ1-2	TRBV7-9	.	TGTGCCAGCAGCCCTCCCGAGGGCGGAGTCTATGGCTACACCTTC	CASSPPEGGVYGYTF
.	TRBJ1-4	TRBV5-1	.	TGCGCCAGCAGCTTGACCCGCGGGGGGCTGGATGAAAAACTGTTTTTT	CASSLTRGGLDEKLFF
few	TRBJ2-2	TRBV12-3/TRBV12-4	TRBD1	TGTGCCAGCAGCTTTTCTCCGGGACAGGGGATCGCCGGGGAGCTGTTTTTT	CASSFSPGQGIAGELFF
.	TRBJ2-7	TRBV28	TRBD2	TGTGCCAGTCTCCCGGGACTAGCGCTCTACGAGCAGTACTTC	CASLPGLALYEQYF
few	TRBJ2-7	TRBV6-2/TRBV6-3	TRBD1	TGTGCCAGCAGGCTACAGGGGGCCGGTCAGAGCGAGCAGTACTTC	CASRLQGAGQSEQYF
.	TRBJ2-1	TRBV30	TRBD2	TGTGGGCGGGGGGCTAGCGGGGCCTACAATGAGCAGTTCTTC	CGRGASGAYNEQFF
.	TRBJ1-6	TRBV2	.	TGTGCCAGCAGTGTGGTTTCACCCCTCCACTTT	CASSVVSPLHF
.	TRBJ2-3	TRBV4-2	.	TGTGCCAGCAGCCAAGTTCGGGAAGCGGACGATACGCAGTATTTT	CASSQVREADDTQYF